Listed here are 4 T cell receptor beta chains from one sample, sequenced in a study of human thymus T cells. Thymic material originated from resections removed in the course of corrective heart surgery. The protocol was immunoSEQ multiplex PCR, while the TCRdb copy is restricted to in-frame clones and leaves out a portion. In the table there are roughly 130,000 clones, about 93% of which are singletons. The sample was thymus tissue. These receptors all stem from a boy in the first two years of life with a congenital heart defect but otherwise immunologically healthy.

The gene calls are TRBV20-1 and TRBJ2-1; no clear D. CDR3 length: 11 amino acids. The germline V and J ends were trimmed by 3 bases and 7 bases, with 7 bases remaining between them. Per the germline V gene, CDR1 is DFQATT and CDR2 is SNEGSKA (reference sequence). In DNA form, the CDR3 reads TGCAGTGCTAGGGAGAGAAATGAGCAGTTCTTC. Amino acids: CSARERNEQFF.

The rearrangement joins TRBV27 to TRBJ2-2; 14 bases map to TRBD2. Trimming at V came to 3 bases and at J to 2 bases, leaving 8 bases not matched to a gene. The CDR3 runs 19 residues. The germline gives CDR1 MNHEY, CDR2 SMNVEV (reference sequence). CDR3: CASSFLLTSGGGNTGELFF. CDR3 nucleotides: TGTGCCAGCAGTTTCCTTCTGACTAGCGGGGGGGGTAACACCGGGGAGCTGTTTTTT.

This chain links TRBV7-2 with TRBJ2-7, with TRBD2 matching over 13 bases. V was pared by 1 base and J by 2 bases, with 8 bases of the junction left unmatched. Germline V gene sequence: CDR1 SGHTA, CDR2 FQGNSA. This CDR3 contains 18 residues. This CDR3 is CASSLGLGTSGGAYEQYF. The CDR3 DNA is TGTGCCAGCAGCTTAGGTCTAGGCACTAGCGGGGGGGCCTACGAGCAGTACTTC.

The V and J genes are TRBV11-1 and TRBJ2-1; maybe TRBD1 (6 bases). Trimming cost V 3 bases and J 4 bases, with 10 bases left between them. This CDR3 is 14 amino acids long. The V gene's germline CDR1 is SGHAT and CDR2 FQDESV (reference sequence). This CDR3 is CASSFRGVYNEQFF. The CDR3 DNA reads TGTGCCAGCAGCTTCAGGGGCGTTTACAATGAGCAGTTCTTC.